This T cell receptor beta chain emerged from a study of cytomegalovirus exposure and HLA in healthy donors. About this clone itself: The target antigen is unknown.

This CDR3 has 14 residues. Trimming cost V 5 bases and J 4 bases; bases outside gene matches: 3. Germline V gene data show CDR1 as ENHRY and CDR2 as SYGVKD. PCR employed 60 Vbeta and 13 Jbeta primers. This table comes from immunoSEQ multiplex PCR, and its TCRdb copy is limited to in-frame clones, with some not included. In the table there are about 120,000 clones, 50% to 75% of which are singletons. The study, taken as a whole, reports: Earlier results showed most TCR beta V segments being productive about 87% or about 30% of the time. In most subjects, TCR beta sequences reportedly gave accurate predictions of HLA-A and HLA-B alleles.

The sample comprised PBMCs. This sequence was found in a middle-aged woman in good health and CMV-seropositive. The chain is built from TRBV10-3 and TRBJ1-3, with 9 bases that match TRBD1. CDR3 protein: CAISTDRGGNTIYF. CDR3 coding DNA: TGTGCCATCAGTACGGACAGGGGAGGAAACACCATATATTTT.